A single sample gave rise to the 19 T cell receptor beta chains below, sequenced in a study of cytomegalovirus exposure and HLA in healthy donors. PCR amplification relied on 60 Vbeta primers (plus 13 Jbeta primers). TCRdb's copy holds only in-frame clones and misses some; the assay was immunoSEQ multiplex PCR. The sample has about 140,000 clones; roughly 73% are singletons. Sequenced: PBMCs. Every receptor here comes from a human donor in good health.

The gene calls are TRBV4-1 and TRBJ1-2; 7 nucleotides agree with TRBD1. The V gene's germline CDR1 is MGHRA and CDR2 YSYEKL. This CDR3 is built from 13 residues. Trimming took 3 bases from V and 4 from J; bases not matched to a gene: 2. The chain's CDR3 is CASSQGQRYGYTF. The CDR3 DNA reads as TGCGCCAGCAGCCAGGGACAGCGCTATGGCTACACCTTC.

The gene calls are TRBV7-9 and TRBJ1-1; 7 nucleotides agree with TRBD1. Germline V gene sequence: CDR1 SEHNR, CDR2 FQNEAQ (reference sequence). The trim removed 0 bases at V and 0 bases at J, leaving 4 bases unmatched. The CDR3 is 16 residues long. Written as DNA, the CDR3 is TGTGCCAGCAGCTTAGCTTACGGACAGGTGAACACTGAAGCTTTCTTT. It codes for CASSLAYGQVNTEAFF. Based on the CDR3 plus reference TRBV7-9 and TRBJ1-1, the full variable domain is DTGVSQNPRHKITKRGQNVTFRCDPISEHNRLYWYRQTLGQGPEFLTYFQNEAQLEKSRLLSDRFSAERPKGSFSTLEIQRTEQGDSAMYLCASSLAYGQVNTEAFFGQGTRLTVV.

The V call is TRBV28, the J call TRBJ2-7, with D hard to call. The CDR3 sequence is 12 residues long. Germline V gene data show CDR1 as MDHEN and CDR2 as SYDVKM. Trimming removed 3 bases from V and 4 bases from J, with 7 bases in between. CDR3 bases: TGTGCCAGCAGTTTGGCCGGGTACGAGCAGTACTTC. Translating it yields CASSLAGYEQYF.

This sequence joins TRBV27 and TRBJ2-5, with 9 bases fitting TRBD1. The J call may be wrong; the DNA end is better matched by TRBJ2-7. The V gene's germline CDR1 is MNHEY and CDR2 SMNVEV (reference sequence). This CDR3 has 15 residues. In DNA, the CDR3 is TGTGCCAGCAGTCCGGACAGGGGCCAGTCCCACGAGCAGTACTTC. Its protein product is CASSPDRGQSHEQYF.

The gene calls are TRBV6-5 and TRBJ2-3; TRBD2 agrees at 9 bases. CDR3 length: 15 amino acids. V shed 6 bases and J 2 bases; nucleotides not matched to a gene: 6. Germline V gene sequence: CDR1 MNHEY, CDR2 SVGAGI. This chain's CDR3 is CASRTAGGYTDTQYF. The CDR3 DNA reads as TGTGCCAGCAGGACAGCGGGGGGATACACAGATACGCAGTATTTT.

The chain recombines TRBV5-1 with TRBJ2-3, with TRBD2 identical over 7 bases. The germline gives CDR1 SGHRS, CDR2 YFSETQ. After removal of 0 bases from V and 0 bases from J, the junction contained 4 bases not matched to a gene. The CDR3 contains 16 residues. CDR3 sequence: CASSLGDYPSTDTQYF. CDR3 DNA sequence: TGCGCCAGCAGCTTGGGGGACTACCCTAGCACAGATACGCAGTATTTT.

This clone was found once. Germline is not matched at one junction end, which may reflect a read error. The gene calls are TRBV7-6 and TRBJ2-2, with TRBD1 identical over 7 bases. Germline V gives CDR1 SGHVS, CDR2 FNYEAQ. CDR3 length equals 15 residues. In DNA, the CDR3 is TGTGCCAGTAGCTTGGGACAGCCCAACACCGGGGAGCTGTTTTTT. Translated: CASSLGQPNTGELFF.

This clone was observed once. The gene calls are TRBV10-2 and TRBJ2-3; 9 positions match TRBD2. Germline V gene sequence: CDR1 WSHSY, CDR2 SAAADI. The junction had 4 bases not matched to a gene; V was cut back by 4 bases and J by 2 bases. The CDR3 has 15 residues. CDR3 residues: CASSVVAGDTDTQYF. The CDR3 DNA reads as TGCGCCAGCAGTGTGGTAGCGGGAGACACAGATACGCAGTATTTT.

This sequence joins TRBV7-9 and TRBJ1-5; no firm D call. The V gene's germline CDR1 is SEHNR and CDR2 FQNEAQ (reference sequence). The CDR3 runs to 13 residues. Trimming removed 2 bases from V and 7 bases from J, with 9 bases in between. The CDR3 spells CASSLWEGQPQHF. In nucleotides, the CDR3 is TGTGCCAGCAGCTTATGGGAGGGCCAGCCCCAGCATTTT.

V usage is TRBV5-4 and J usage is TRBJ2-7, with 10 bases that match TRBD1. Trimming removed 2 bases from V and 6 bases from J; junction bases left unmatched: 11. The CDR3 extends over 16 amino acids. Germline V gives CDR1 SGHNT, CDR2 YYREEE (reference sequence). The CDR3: CASSFRSGTGASEQYF. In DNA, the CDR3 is TGTGCCAGCAGCTTTAGGTCCGGGACAGGGGCCTCCGAGCAGTACTTC.

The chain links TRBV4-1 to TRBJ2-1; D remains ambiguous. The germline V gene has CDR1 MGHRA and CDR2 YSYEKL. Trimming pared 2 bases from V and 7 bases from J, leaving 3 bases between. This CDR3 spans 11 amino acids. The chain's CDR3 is CASSQSNEQFF. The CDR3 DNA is TGCGCCAGCAGCCAATCTAATGAGCAGTTCTTC.

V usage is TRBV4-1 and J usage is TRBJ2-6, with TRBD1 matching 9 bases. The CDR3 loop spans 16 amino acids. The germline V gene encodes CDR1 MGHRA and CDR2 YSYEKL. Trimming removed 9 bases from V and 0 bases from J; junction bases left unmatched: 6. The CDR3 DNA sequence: TGCGCCAGTTCCGGGACAGGGAACTCTGGGGCCAACGTCCTGACTTTC. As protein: CASSGTGNSGANVLTF.

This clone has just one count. The CDR3, as DNA: TGCGCCAGCAGCGGAGCTAGCGGGGGGGCCTGGGACACACGAGATACGCAGTATTTT. Translated, it gives CASSGASGGAWDTRDTQYF. The genes are TRBV5-1 and TRBJ2-3, with 12 bases aligning to TRBD2. Trimming at V came to 4 bases and at J to 5 bases, leaving 17 bases not matched to a gene. The CDR3 is made up of 19 amino acids. Germline V gene data show CDR1 as SGHRS and CDR2 as YFSETQ.

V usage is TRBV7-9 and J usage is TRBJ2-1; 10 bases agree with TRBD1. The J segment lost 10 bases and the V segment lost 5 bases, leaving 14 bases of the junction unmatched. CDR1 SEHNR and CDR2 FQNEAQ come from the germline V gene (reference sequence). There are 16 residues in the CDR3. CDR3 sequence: CASSHLTGGSVREQFF. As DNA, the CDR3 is TGTGCCAGCAGCCACCTGACAGGGGGCTCCGTCAGGGAGCAGTTCTTC.

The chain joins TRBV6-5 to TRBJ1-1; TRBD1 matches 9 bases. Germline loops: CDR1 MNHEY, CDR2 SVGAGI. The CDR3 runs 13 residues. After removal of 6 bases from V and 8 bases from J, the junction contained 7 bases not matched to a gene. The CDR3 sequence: CASSRRQGGEAFF. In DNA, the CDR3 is TGTGCCAGCAGCCGCAGACAGGGGGGAGAAGCTTTCTTT.

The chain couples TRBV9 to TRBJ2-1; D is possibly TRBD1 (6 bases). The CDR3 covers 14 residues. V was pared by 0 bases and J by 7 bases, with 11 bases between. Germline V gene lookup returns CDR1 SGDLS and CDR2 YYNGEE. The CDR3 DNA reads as TGTGCCAGCAGCGTAGCTAACAGGGAAAATGAGCAGTTCTTC. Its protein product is CASSVANRENEQFF.

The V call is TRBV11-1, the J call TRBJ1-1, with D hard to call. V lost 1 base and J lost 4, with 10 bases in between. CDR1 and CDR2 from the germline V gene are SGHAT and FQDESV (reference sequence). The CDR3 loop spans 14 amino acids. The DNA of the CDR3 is TGTGCCAGCAGCTTAGTGGGAGGCGGCACTGAAGCTTTCTTT. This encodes CASSLVGGGTEAFF. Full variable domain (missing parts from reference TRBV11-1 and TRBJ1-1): EAEVAQSPRYKITEKSQAVAFWCDPISGHATLYWYRQILGQGPELLVQFQDESVVDDSQLPKDRFSAERLKGVDSTLKIQPAELGDSAMYLCASSLVGGGTEAFFGQGTRLTVV.

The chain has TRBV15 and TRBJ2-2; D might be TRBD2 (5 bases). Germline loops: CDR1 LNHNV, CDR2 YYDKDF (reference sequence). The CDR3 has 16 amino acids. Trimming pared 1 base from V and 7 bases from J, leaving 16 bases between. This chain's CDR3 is CATSRADRGPNGELFF. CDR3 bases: TGTGCCACCAGCAGAGCCGACCGAGGGCCAAACGGGGAGCTGTTTTTT. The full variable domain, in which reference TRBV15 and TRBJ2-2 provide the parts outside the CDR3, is DAMVIQNPRYQVTQFGKPVTLSCSQTLNHNVMYWYQQKSSQAPKLLFHYYDKDFNNEADTPDNFQSRRPNTSFCFLDIRSPGLGDTAMYLCATSRADRGPNGELFFGEGSRLTVL.

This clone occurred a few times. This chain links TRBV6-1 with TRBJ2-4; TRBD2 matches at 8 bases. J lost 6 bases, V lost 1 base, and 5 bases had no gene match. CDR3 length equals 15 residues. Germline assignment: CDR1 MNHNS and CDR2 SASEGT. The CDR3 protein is CASSEEAGGSNIQYF. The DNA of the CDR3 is TGTGCCAGCAGTGAAGAGGCGGGGGGTTCAAACATTCAGTACTTC.